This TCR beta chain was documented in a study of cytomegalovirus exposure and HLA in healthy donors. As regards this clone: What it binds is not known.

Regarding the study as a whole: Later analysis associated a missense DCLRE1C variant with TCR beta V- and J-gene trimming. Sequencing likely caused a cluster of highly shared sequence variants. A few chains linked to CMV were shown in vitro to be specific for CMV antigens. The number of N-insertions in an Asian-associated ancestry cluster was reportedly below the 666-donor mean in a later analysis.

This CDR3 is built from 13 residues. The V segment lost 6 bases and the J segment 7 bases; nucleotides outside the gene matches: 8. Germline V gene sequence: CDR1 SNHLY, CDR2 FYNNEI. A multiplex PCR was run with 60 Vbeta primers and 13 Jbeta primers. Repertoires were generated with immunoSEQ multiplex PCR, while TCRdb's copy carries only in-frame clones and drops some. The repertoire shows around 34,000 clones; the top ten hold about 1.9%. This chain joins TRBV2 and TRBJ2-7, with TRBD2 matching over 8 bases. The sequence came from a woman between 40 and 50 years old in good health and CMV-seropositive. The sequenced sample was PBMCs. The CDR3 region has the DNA TGTGCCAGCAGAGCGGGGGCCCTCGGGGAGCAGTACTTC. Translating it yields CASRAGALGEQYF.